This T cell receptor (beta chain) was identified during a study of blood T cell repertoires in COVID-19. For the study at large: Collection of acute and convalescent COVID-19 samples took place in the United States, Italy and Spain.

There are 14 residues in the CDR3. The V gene's germline CDR1 is SNHLY and CDR2 FYNNEI. Trimming pared 8 bases from V and 17 bases from J, leaving 25 bases between. Original data processing: Quantification of nucleated cells was approximated via reference gene primer amplification. Sequencing was performed with immunoSEQ multiplex PCR; in TCRdb, only in-frame clones are kept and a portion is missing. V, J and clone size reflect that table, while D and trimming were determined from the DNA. The repertoire has under 200,000 clones, around nine tenths of them found once; the top ten carry 6.5% to 8%. Participant-given clinical history determined each cohort assignment. Cohort 3 recovered donors had two negative PCRs, clearance, or symptom resolution.

The V call is TRBV2, the J call TRBJ1-6, with D perhaps matching TRBD1 (6 bases). The clonotype was recovered from a woman between 50 and 59 years old who had recovered from COVID-19. The sample comprised PBMCs or T cells enriched from blood (not recorded which). The CDR3 reads CASVSHRETSAVHF. In DNA, the CDR3 is TGTGCCAGCGTATCCCACAGGGAGACCTCCGCCGTCCACTTT.